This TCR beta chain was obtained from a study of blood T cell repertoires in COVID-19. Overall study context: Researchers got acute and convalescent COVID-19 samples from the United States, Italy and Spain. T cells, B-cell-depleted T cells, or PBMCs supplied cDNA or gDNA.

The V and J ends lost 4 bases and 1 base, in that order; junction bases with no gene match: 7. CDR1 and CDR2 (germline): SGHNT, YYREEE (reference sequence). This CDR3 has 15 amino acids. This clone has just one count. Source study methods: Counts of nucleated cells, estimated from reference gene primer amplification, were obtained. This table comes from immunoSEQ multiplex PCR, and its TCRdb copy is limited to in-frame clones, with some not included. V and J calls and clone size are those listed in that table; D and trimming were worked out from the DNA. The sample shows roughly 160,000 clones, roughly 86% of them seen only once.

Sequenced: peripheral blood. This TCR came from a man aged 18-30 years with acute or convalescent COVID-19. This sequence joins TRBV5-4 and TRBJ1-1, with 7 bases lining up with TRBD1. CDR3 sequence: CASSPRQGQNTEAFF. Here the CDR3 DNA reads TGTGCCAGCAGCCCTAGACAGGGTCAGAACACTGAAGCTTTCTTT.